This T cell receptor beta chain was identified in a study of T cell responses to AZD1222 COVID-19 vaccine. Regarding the study as a whole: All repertoire sampling was performed exclusively after the peak T cell response.

The CDR3 totals 14 residues. V gave up 4 bases and J gave up 5 bases, with 13 bases separating them. The germline gives CDR1 SGHTA, CDR2 FQGTGA. The table came from immunoSEQ multiplex PCR; TCRdb's copy has only in-frame clones and leaves some out. The sample includes about 140,000 clones, around nine tenths of them seen just once. The sample holds one count of this clone. As yet, its antigen is unknown. This TCR derives from an adult in good health. Source: peripheral blood, taken on day 0 of AZD1222 vaccination. The chain has TRBV7-3 and TRBJ2-3; TRBD1 is a possible D gene (5 bases). CDR3 DNA sequence: TGTGCCAGCAGCTCTCAGGGTTCGGGAGATACGCAGTATTTT. This gives the protein CASSSQGSGDTQYF.